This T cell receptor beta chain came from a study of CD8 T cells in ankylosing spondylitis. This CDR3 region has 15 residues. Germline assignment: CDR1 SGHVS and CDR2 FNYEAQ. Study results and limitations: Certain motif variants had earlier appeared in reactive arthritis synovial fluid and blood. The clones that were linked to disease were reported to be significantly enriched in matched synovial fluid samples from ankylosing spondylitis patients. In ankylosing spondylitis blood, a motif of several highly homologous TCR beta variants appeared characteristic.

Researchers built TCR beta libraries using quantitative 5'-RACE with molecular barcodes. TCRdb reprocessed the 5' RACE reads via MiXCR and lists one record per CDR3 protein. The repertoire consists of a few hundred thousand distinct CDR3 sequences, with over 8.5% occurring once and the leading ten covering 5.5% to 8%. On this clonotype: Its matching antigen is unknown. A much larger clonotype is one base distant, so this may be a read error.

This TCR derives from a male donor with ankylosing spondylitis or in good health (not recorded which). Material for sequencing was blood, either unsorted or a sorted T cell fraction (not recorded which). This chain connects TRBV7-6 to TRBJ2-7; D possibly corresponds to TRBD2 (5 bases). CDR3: CVSSRIPLRDYEQYF. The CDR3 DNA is TGTGTCAGCAGCCGTATCCCACTTCGGGACTACGAGCAGTACTTC.